The 2 T cell receptor beta chains reported below all come from one sample, sequenced in a study of shared clonotypes between healthy human individuals. TCRdb's table, derived via immunoSEQ multiplex PCR, lists solely in-frame clones and lacks some. The sample has 2 million to 2.5 million clones, approximately 93% seen once. Sequencing was carried out using naive CD4+ T cells from PBMCs. The subset is: CD45RA+ positively selected. The receptors come from a man between 18 and 35 years old in good health. Some clones in this sample may be carry-over from other donors' samples.

This clone was counted a single time. The CDR3 reads CASSLFPRQGSGNEQFF. As DNA, the CDR3 is TGTGCCAGCAGTTTATTCCCCAGACAGGGGTCAGGTAATGAGCAGTTCTTC. V gene TRBV27 combines with J gene TRBJ2-1, with 8 bases fitting TRBD1. There are 17 residues in the CDR3. The germline V gene encodes CDR1 MNHEY and CDR2 SMNVEV (reference sequence). Germline trimming cut 1 base from V and 7 bases from J; bases unmatched to any gene: 12.

The CDR3 loop reads CASSQDHASGRYRRGGELFF. CDR3 DNA sequence: TGTGCCAGCAGCCAAGATCACGCTAGCGGGAGATATCGGCGGGGCGGGGAGCTGTTTTTT. The rearrangement uses TRBV4-2 and TRBJ2-2; 10 bases align to TRBD2. Germline V CDR1 and CDR2: LGHNA, YNFKEQ. The V and J ends lost 0 bases and 7 bases, in that order; junction bases with no gene match: 17. The CDR3 length is 20 residues.